This T cell receptor beta chain was recorded in a study of blood T cell repertoires in COVID-19. TCRdb's copy holds only in-frame clones and misses some; the assay was immunoSEQ multiplex PCR. The sample has roughly 330,000 clones, about 85% seen once. Across about two dozen US areas, participants ranged in age from 18 to 89 years. Among Cohort 3 donors, those recovered had two negative PCRs, clearance, or symptom resolution. Germline-derived CDR1 and CDR2 are KGHSH and LQKENI. Trimming shortened V by 1 base and J by 1 base, and 7 bases separated the two germline ends. The CDR3 runs to 14 residues. The chain is built from TRBV18 and TRBJ1-1, with a tentative D call TRBD1 (6 bases). Specimen: PBMCs or T cells enriched from blood (not recorded which). The receptor was isolated from a woman in her 30s who had recovered from COVID-19. CDR3 amino acids: CASSPQGQNTEAFF. In nucleotides, the CDR3 is TGTGCCAGCTCACCACAGGGACAGAACACTGAAGCTTTCTTT.